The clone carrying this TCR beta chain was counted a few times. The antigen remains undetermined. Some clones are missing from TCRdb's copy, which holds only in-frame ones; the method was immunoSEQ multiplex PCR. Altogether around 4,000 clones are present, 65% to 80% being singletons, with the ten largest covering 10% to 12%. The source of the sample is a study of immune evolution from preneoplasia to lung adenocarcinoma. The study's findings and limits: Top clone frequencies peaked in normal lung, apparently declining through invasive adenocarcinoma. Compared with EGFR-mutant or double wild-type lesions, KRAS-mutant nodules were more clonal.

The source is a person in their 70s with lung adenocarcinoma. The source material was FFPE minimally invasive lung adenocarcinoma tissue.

The CDR3 bases are TGTGCCAGCAGCCAGCAGCAGGGGACTAGCGGCGGTGAGCAGTTCTTC. This sequence encodes CASSQQQGTSGGEQFF. This sequence joins TRBV7-9 and TRBJ2-1; 11 bases line up with TRBD2. The CDR3 contains 16 residues. The germline V gene has CDR1 SEHNR and CDR2 FQNEAQ (reference sequence). V shed 5 bases, J shed 9 bases, and the junction held 12 bases outside the gene matches.